The present entry profiles one T cell receptor (beta chain) with its context. Its antigen remains unknown. This sample is drawn from a study of cytomegalovirus exposure and HLA in healthy donors. Across the whole study: According to later analysis, the same platform produced the 120 or so validation and about 630 first-cohort repertoires.

Study results and caveats: Reports showed the classifier diagnosing cytomegalovirus status with high specificity and sensitivity. Researchers catalogued roughly 150 TCR beta chains as cytomegalovirus-associated.

Libraries were prepared by immunoSEQ multiplex PCR; TCRdb keeps only in-frame clonotypes and omits some of them. The table lists 52,000 or so clones, roughly 89% of them singletons. The donors were in the approximately 130-subject validation cohort, distinct from the roughly 700-subject first cohort. V dropped 5 bases and J dropped 0; count of bases not matched to a gene: 14. Germline V gene sequence: CDR1 LNHNV, CDR2 YYDKDF (reference sequence). The CDR3 loop spans 19 amino acids. Sequencing input: PBMCs. The TCR comes from a woman younger than 30 in good health and CMV-seronegative. The J gene is TRBJ2-1, the V gene TRBV15; 9 bases line up with TRBD1. In nucleotides, the CDR3 is TGTGCCACCAGCGGGTCCGCCGGGACAGGGCCCAGCTCCTACAATGAGCAGTTCTTC. Translated, it gives CATSGSAGTGPSSYNEQFF. Supplemented by reference TRBV15 and TRBJ2-1, the full variable domain reads DAMVIQNPRYQVTQFGKPVTLSCSQTLNHNVMYWYQQKSSQAPKLLFHYYDKDFNNEADTPDNFQSRRPNTSFCFLDIRSPGLGDTAMYLCATSGSAGTGPSSYNEQFFGPGTRLTVL.